What follows is one T cell receptor beta chain and its context. Its specificity is unknown. Measured with immunoSEQ multiplex PCR; TCRdb has only the in-frame clones, and not every one. The sample lists tens of thousands of clones; approximately 92% were seen once. The data were obtained in a study of OX40 agonist ivuxolimab in advanced cancers. Study summary: Three patients, one with hepatocellular carcinoma and two with cutaneous melanoma, achieved partial responses. Points from the study as a whole: Certain nonresponders likewise exhibited a low normalized T-cell clonal expansion.

At cycle 4 day 1, cycle 7 day 1, and baseline, blood was sampled. The CDR3 totals 13 residues. Looked up from germline, CDR1 is SGHVS and CDR2 is FQNEAQ. Trimming removed 4 bases from V and 8 bases from J, with 12 bases in between. The chain combines TRBV7-8 with TRBJ2-1; D is undetermined. The clonotype comes from an adult with an advanced solid tumor such as melanoma, head and neck, liver or kidney cancer. The source was CD4+ or CD8+ T cells sorted from blood, collected in a trial of the OX40 agonist ivuxolimab. The CDR3 bases are TGTGCCAGCAGCTCCACCGGAGTTTATGAGCAGTTCTTC. It yields the protein CASSSTGVYEQFF.